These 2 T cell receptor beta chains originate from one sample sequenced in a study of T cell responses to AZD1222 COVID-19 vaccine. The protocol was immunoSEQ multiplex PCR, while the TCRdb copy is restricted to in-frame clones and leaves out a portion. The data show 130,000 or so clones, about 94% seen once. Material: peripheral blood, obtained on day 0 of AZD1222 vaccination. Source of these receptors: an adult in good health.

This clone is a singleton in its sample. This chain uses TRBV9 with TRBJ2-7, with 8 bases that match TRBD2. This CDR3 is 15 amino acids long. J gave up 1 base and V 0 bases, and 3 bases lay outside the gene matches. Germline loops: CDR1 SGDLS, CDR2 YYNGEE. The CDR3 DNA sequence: TGTGCCAGCAGCGTAGGGAGCGGGGGTTCCTACGAGCAGTACTTC. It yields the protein CASSVGSGGSYEQYF.

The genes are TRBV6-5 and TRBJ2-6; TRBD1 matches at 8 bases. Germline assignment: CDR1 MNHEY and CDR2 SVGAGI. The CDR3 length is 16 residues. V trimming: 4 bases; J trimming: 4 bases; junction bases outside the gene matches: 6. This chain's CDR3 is CASSSYRGSGANVLTF. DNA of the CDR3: TGTGCCAGCAGTTCCTACAGGGGGAGCGGGGCCAACGTCCTGACTTTC.